This paragraph reports one T cell receptor beta chain. Documented treatment: roughly 19 received Ad26.COV2.S at low or high dose, single or two shots; several received placebo; per-sample allocation not given. Following the first vaccine or placebo injection, samples were taken on day 63. An adult aged 18-55 years in Boston served as the donor. An Ad26 vector that expressed Wuhan-strain SARS-CoV-2 spike constituted the vaccine. This record comes from a study of Ad26.COV2.S vaccination and SARS-CoV-2 variants. Study in general: A participant enrolled in the COV1001 Ad26.COV2.S trial arm provided the sample. Intramuscular Ad26.COV2.S doses were given once or twice, 56 days apart.

The assay was immunoSEQ multiplex PCR, and TCRdb's table has in-frame clones only and misses some. The sample contains 240,000 or so clones, around 87% of which appear only once. In germline, CDR1 is LNHDA, CDR2 SQIVND (reference sequence). The CDR3 runs 14 residues. After removal of 8 bases from V and 4 bases from J, the junction contained 5 bases not matched to a gene. The receptor's source is a person between 18 and 65 years old who received the Ad26.COV2.S COVID-19 vaccine or a placebo. The chain combines TRBV19 with TRBJ2-3; 11 bases match TRBD2. The specimen was peripheral blood, collected in a trial of Ad26.COV2.S vaccine versus placebo. Here the CDR3 DNA reads TGTGCCAGTTTAGCGGGAGGGCCGGCAGATACGCAGTATTTT. This translates into CASLAGGPADTQYF.